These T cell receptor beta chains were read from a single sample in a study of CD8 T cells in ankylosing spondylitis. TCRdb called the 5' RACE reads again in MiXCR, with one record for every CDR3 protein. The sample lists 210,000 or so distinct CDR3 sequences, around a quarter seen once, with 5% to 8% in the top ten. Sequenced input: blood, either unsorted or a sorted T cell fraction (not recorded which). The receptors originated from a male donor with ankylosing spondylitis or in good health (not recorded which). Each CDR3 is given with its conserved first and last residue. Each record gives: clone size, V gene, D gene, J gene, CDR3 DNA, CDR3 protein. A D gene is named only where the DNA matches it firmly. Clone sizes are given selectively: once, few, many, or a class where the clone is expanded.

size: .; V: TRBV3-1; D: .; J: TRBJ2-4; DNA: TGTGCCAGCAGCCAAACCCAGGGTTCGGGCAAAAACATTCAGTACTTC; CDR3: CASSQTQGSGKNIQYF
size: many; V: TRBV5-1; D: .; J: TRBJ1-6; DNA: TGCGCCAGCAGCACCAGGCAACCTAATTCACCCCTCCACTTT; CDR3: CASSTRQPNSPLHF
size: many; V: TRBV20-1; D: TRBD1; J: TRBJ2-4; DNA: TGCAGTGCCAACCGGGACAGGGCCAAAAACATTCAGTACTTC; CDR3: CSANRDRAKNIQYF
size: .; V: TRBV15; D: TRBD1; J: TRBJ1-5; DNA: TGTGCCACCAGCAGAGCACGAACAGGGGTCGGTCAGCCCCAGCATTTT; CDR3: CATSRARTGVGQPQHF
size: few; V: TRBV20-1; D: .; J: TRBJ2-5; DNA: TGCAGTGCTAGAGCGTGGCAGCTCCAAGAGACCCAGTACTTC; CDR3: CSARAWQLQETQYF
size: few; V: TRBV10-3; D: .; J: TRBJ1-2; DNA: TGTGCCATCAGTCAAGAGCGACAGGAGAACTATGGCTACACCTTC; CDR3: CAISQERQENYGYTF
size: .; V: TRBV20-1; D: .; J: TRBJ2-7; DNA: TGCAGTGCTAGGCTCCATTCCAACGAGCAGTACTTC; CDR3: CSARLHSNEQYF
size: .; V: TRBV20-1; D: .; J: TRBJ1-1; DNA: TGCAGTGCTACGACAGATGGAAGTGAAGCTTTCTTT; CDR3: CSATTDGSEAFF
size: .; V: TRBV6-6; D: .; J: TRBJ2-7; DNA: TGTGCCAGCAGTTACTCTCCGTTCTACGAGCAGTACTTC; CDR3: CASSYSPFYEQYF
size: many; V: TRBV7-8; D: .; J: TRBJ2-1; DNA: TGTGCCAGCAGCTTAGCAGCTTATAGCTCCTACAATGAGCAGTTCTTC; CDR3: CASSLAAYSSYNEQFF
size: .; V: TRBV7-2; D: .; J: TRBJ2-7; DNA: TGTGCCAGCACCCTTGGCCCACTCTACGAGCAGTACTTC; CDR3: CASTLGPLYEQYF
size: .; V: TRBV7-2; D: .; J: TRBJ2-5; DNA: TGTGCCAGCAGCTTTACTGGGGAGACCCAGTACTTC; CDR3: CASSFTGETQYF
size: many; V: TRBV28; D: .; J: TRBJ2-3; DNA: TGTGCCAGCAGTTCCCCGGGACCTTTTAGCACAGATACGCAGTATTTT; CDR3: CASSSPGPFSTDTQYF
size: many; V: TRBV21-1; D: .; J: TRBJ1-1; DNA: TGTGCCAGCAGCATCACAGGGAACACTGAAGCTTTCTTT; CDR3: CASSITGNTEAFF
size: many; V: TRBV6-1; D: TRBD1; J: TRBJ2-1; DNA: TGTGCCAGCAGCCGTACACAGGGGACCAGCTCCTACAATGAGCAGTTCTTC; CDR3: CASSRTQGTSSYNEQFF
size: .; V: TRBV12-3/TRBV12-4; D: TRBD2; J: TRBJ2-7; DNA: TGTGCCAGCAGTTGGACTAGCGGGAGGGGAGAGCAGTACTTC; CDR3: CASSWTSGRGEQYF
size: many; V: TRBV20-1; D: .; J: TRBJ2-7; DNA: TGCAGTGCGGATGGACCTTCGACAGGAACCTACGAGCAGTACTTC; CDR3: CSADGPSTGTYEQYF
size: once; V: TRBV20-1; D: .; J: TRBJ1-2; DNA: TGCAGTTTTCGGACTGTCCTGGTGGCTGCGCTCAACTATGGCTACACCTTC; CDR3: CSFRTVLVAALNYGYTF
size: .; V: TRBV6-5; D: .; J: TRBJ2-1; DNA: TGTGCCAGCACCGCACCCTACAATGAGCAGTTCTTC; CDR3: CASTAPYNEQFF
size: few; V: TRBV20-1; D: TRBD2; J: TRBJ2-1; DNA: TGCAGTGCTATAGGGACTAGCGGGAGCGGGAATGAGCAGTTCTTC; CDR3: CSAIGTSGSGNEQFF
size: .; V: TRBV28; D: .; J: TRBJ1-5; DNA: TGTGCCAGCAGTTCGGGGGGGGCTAGCAATCAGCCCCAGCATTTT; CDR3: CASSSGGASNQPQHF
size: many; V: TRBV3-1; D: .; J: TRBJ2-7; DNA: TGTGCCAGCAGCCAAGGAACAACAGGGACTTACGAGCAGTACTTC; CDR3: CASSQGTTGTYEQYF
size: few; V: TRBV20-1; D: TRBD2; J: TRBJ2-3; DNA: TGCAGTGCTCCGGGACTAGCGGGAGGGCGCACAGATACGCAGTATTTT; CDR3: CSAPGLAGGRTDTQYF
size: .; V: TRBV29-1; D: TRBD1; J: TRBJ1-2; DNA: TGCAGCGTTTCTCCCGGGACAGGGGCAAATGGCTACACCTTC; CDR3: CSVSPGTGANGYTF
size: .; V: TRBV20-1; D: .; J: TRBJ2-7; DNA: TGCAGTGCTACACTTCCGGGGAACCCCTACGAGCAGTACTTC; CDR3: CSATLPGNPYEQYF